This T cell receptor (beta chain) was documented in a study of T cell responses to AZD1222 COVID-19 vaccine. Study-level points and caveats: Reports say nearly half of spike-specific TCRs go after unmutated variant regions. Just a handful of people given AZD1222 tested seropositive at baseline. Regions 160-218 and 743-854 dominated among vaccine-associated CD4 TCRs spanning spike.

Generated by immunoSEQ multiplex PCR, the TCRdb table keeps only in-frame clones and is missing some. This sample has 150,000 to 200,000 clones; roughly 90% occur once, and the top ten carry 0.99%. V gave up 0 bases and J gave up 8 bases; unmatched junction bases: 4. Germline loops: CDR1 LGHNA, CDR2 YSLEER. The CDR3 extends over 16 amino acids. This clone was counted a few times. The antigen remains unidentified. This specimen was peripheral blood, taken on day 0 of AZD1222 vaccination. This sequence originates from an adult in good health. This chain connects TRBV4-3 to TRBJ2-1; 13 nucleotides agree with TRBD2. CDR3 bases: TGCGCCAGCAGCCAAGATGGGACTAGCGGGGTCGATGAGCAGTTCTTC. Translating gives CASSQDGTSGVDEQFF.